This TCR beta chain is drawn from a study of T cells in localized non-small cell lung cancer. Study-level points and caveats: Among the tissues sampled, uninvolved adjacent lung had the highest T cell clonality, above tumor. Adjacent lung exhibited a median of about 50 among the 100 most abundant tumor clones. Sequence data derive from only one tumor region, so heterogeneity remains possible.

Libraries were prepared by immunoSEQ multiplex PCR; TCRdb keeps only in-frame clonotypes and omits some of them. The sample shows about 28,000 clones, roughly four fifths of them seen only once. Germline-derived CDR1 and CDR2 are MGHRA and YSYEKL. The germline V and J ends were trimmed by 6 bases and 6 bases, with 12 bases remaining between them. This CDR3 region has 14 residues. In this sample, this clone turned up once. Antigen unknown. The TCR originated in a man aged 35 to 70 with stage III lung adenocarcinoma. This sample comprised peripheral blood mononuclear cells, obtained before any cancer treatment. V usage is TRBV4-1 and J usage is TRBJ1-6; TRBD1 might be the D (6 bases). In nucleotides, the CDR3 is TGCGCCAGCAGACCACAGGGTTTTAATTCACCCCTCCACTTT. Encoded protein: CASRPQGFNSPLHF.